The clone carrying this T cell receptor (beta chain) was detected ten times or more. The antigen is unknown. This specimen belongs to a study of T cells in Graves' hyperthyroidism and ophthalmopathy. Study at large: Peripheral blood was collected at initial diagnosis, before any treatment. Whole-study results and caveats: Prediction of ophthalmopathy progression came a median approximately 6.5 months pre-onset. Blood also contained most expanded thyroid clonotypes above 0.001.

CDR1 and CDR2 (germline): LGHDT, YNNKEL (reference sequence). CDR3 size: 14 residues. Trimming removed 4 bases at V and 5 bases at J, with 14 bases between. The cohort's ophthalmopathy patients, a group with duration under 3 months, had a Clinical Activity Score of at least 3 and a NOSPECS grade of at least 4. Amplification yielded TCR beta CDR3 regions, with RNA transcripts as the source. Carried out on the TCR CDR3, a first-round RT-PCR used the HTBI primer set. One entry per CDR3 protein, called by TCRdb with MiXCR from the multiplex PCR reads. This table has about 530,000 distinct CDR3 sequences, about 15% appearing once.

Sample: blood. The gene calls are TRBV3-1 and TRBJ2-5; the D gene is possibly TRBD1 (5 bases). This receptor was identified in a woman aged 18-35 years with Graves' ophthalmopathy. CDR3 nucleotide sequence: TGTGCCAGCAGCCGCAATCAGGGTAGGGAGACCCAGTACTTC. Amino acids: CASSRNQGRETQYF.